This TCR beta chain appears in the sequencing data of a study of blood T cell repertoires in COVID-19. Across the whole study: Some COVID-19 samples were acute and others convalescent; all came from the United States, Italy and Spain.

In the source study's methods: By means of reference gene primer amplification, nucleated cell counts were estimated. Data came from immunoSEQ multiplex PCR; TCRdb stores just in-frame clones and leaves some out. V, J and clone size were drawn from that table, and D and trimming were deduced from the DNA. The sample shows some 45,000 clones, nearly 80% of them seen only once. The CDR3 is 15 amino acids. V lost 3 bases and J lost 0, with 12 bases in between. The germline CDR1 and CDR2 sequences are SEHNR and FQNEAQ (reference sequence). This rearrangement joins TRBV7-9 to TRBJ2-7; tentatively, D is TRBD2 (5 bases). The source of this sequence is a man in his 70s with acute or convalescent COVID-19. Specimen: peripheral blood. CDR3 sequence (DNA): TGTGCCAGCAGCTTTCCCGGGAAAAGCTCCTACGAGCAGTACTTC. Protein sequence: CASSFPGKSSYEQYF. Drawing the rest from reference TRBV7-9 and TRBJ2-7, the complete variable domain is DTGVSQNPRHKITKRGQNVTFRCDPISEHNRLYWYRQTLGQGPEFLTYFQNEAQLEKSRLLSDRFSAERPKGSFSTLEIQRTEQGDSAMYLCASSFPGKSSYEQYFGPGTRLTVT.